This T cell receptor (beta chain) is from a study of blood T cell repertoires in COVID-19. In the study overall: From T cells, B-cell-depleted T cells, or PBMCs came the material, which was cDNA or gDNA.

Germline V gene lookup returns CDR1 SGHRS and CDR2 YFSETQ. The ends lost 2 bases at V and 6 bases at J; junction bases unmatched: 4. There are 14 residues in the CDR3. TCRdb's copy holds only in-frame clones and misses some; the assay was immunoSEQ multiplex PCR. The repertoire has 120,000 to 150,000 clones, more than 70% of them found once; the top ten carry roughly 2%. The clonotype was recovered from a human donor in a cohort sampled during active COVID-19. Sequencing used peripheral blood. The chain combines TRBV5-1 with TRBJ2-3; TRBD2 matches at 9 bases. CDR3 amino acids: CASSFGGGEDTQYF. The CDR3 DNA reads TGCGCCAGCAGCTTTGGCGGGGGGGAGGATACGCAGTATTTT.